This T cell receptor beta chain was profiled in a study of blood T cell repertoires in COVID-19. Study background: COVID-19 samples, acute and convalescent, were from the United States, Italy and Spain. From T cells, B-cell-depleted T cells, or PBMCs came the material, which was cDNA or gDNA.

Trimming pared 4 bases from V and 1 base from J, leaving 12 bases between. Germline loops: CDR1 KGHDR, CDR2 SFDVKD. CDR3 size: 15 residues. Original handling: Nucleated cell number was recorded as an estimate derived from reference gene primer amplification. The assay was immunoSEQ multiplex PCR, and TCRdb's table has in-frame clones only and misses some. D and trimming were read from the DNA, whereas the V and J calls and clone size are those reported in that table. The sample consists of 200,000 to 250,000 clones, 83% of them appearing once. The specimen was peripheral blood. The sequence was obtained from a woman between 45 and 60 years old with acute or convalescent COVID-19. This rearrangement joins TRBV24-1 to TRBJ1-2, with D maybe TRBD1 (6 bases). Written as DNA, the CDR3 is TGTGCCACCAGTGACCCCTCAGGGGATAACTATGGCTACACCTTC. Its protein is CATSDPSGDNYGYTF.